Below, 5 T cell receptor beta chains from the same sample are listed, as sequenced in a study of blood T cells in healthy people across ages. Then a second PCR, running roughly 7 to 11 cycles, was carried out with a sample-barcoded 5' primer and a J-beta primer mix. Via MiXCR, TCRdb re-called the 5' RACE reads, giving one row per CDR3 protein. In the table there are over 1,200,000 distinct CDR3 sequences, almost 60% of which are singletons. Sequenced input: blood. The receptors stem from a man aged 18 to 29 in good health.

A single count supports this clonotype. J is TRBJ1-4 and V is TRBV20-1, with unresolved D. The germline CDR1 and CDR2 sequences are DFQATT and SNEGSKA (reference sequence). The CDR3 loop spans 10 amino acids. CDR3 region: CSVMEEKLFF. In DNA form, the CDR3 reads TGCAGCGTTATGGAAGAAAAACTGTTTTTT.

As concerns this clonotype: One end of the junction is discordant with germline, which a read error may explain. The chain is built from TRBV20-1 and TRBJ2-3; 11 nucleotides agree with TRBD2. This CDR3 contains 18 residues. Germline CDR1 is DFQATT and CDR2 is SNEGSKA (reference sequence). The CDR3 bases are TGCAGTGCTATCCCGCCGCGTCCCGGGACTAGCGGCAGTAATACACAGTATTTT. It translates to CSAIPPRPGTSGSNTQYF.

The gene calls are TRBV12-3 or TRBV12-4 and TRBJ1-1; D uncertain. The CDR3 loop spans 12 amino acids. V was shortened by 6 bases and J by 7 bases, with 12 bases between the two germline ends. CDR3 protein: CASRDRYREAFF. The CDR3 bases are TGTGCCAGCAGAGATCGGTACCGTGAAGCTTTCTTT.

The rearrangement joins TRBV27 to TRBJ2-3, with D possibly called TRBD1 or TRBD2 (5 bases each). CDR1 and CDR2 from the germline V gene are MNHEY and SMNVEV (reference sequence). V lost 2 bases and J 1 base, leaving 13 bases between the germline ends. CDR3 length: 16 residues. CDR3 loop: CASSLPGRRGTDTQYF. The CDR3 coding sequence is TGTGCCAGCAGTTTACCGGGACGCAGGGGCACAGATACGCAGTATTTT.

This chain connects TRBV9 to TRBJ2-5; D might be TRBD1 (6 bases). Trimming removed 3 bases at V and 11 bases at J, with 20 bases between. The CDR3 length is 14 residues. Germline V gene data show CDR1 as SGDLS and CDR2 as YYNGEE. The CDR3 DNA sequence: TGTGCCAGCAGCGCCGGGACATTATACAATGAGCAGTACTTC. This gives the protein CASSAGTLYNEQYF.